The 32 T cell receptor beta chains reported below all come from one sample, sequenced in a study of blood T cell repertoires in COVID-19. Profiled with immunoSEQ multiplex PCR; TCRdb holds only in-frame clones, not every one. The repertoire includes fewer than 300,000 clones, around 89% of them detected once, and around 0.84% sits in the top ten. Sample: peripheral blood. The receptors shown here come from a young man with acute or convalescent COVID-19.

The chain links TRBV6-5 to TRBJ1-2; TRBD1 might be the D (5 bases). The CDR3 extends over 12 amino acids. The germline gives CDR1 MNHEY, CDR2 SVGAGI. Trimming removed 6 bases from V and 6 bases from J, with 11 bases in between. Here the CDR3 DNA reads TGTGCCAGCAGCTCCCTAGGGGATGGCTACACCTTC. This codes for CASSSLGDGYTF.

The chain recombines TRBV9 with TRBJ2-3, with 10 bases fitting TRBD2. Looked up from germline, CDR1 is SGDLS and CDR2 is YYNGEE. V was clipped by 4 bases and J by 2 bases; unmatched bases: 7. The CDR3 is 16 residues long. For the CDR3, the DNA is TGTGCCAGCAGCTTTGGACTAGCGGAGAACACAGATACGCAGTATTTT. Its protein is CASSFGLAENTDTQYF.

The rearrangement uses TRBV28 and TRBJ2-5, with D perhaps TRBD2 (7 bases). In germline, CDR1 is MDHEN, CDR2 SYDVKM. V gave up 5 bases and J gave up 7 bases, with 17 bases separating them. The CDR3 totals 14 residues. The CDR3 DNA is TGTGCCAGCAGTCCCCGGGGGAGGGGGGGGACCCAGTACTTC. Translation: CASSPRGRGGTQYF.

This sequence joins TRBV5-6 and TRBJ1-3; D is undetermined. The CDR3 is 14 residues long. Germline V gene data show CDR1 as SGHDT and CDR2 as YYEEEE. V was clipped by 2 bases and J by 1 base, with 7 bases between them. The CDR3 sequence: CASSFRRSGNTIYF. The CDR3 DNA is TGTGCCAGCAGCTTTCGGAGATCTGGAAACACCATATATTTT.

The gene calls are TRBV6-5 and TRBJ1-3; D perhaps matches TRBD1 (5 bases). The CDR3 covers 14 residues. The V gene's germline CDR1 is MNHEY and CDR2 SVGAGI. The V end lost 4 bases, the J end lost 5 bases, and 12 bases lay between the germline ends. The CDR3 here is CASSSDSVRNTIYF. The CDR3 DNA follows: TGTGCCAGCAGTTCCGACAGTGTTCGAAACACCATATATTTT.

The rearrangement links TRBV29-1 to TRBJ1-1; D is possibly TRBD1 (5 bases). The CDR3 consists of 14 residues. Germline V CDR1 and CDR2: SQVTM, ANQGSEA. Trimming stripped 4 bases from V and 2 bases from J, with 14 bases between. The CDR3 DNA is TGCAGCGTTGTTCTTCCAGGGATCAACACTGAAGCTTTCTTT. Protein: CSVVLPGINTEAFF.

V and J are TRBV10-1 and TRBJ2-7, with D maybe TRBD2 (6 bases). There are 15 residues in the CDR3. With 0 bases removed from V and 2 bases from J, the gap between germline ends came to 11 bases. Germline CDR1 is WNHNN and CDR2 is SYGVQD (reference sequence). CDR3 residues: CASSESTGDPYEQYF. The CDR3, as DNA: TGCGCCAGCAGTGAGTCGACGGGGGACCCCTACGAGCAGTACTTC.

This rearrangement joins TRBV5-1 to TRBJ1-5; 7 positions agree with TRBD1. The CDR3 is 15 amino acids. CDR1 is SGHRS and CDR2 is YFSETQ in the germline V gene. With V trimmed by 4 bases and J by 7 bases, 11 bases remained unmatched. CDR3 amino acids: CASSPAGGMEQPQHF. The CDR3 DNA reads as TGCGCCAGCAGCCCGGCAGGGGGAATGGAGCAGCCCCAGCATTTT.

The chain joins TRBV9 to TRBJ2-1, with 13 bases fitting TRBD2. The CDR3 is 15 residues long. From germline, CDR1 is SGDLS and CDR2 YYNGEE. V was clipped by 5 bases and J by 5 bases; unmatched bases: 4. CDR3 loop: CASRPGLAGDNEQFF. The CDR3 DNA follows: TGTGCCAGCAGACCCGGACTAGCGGGAGACAATGAGCAGTTCTTC. The full variable domain, in which reference TRBV9 and TRBJ2-1 provide the parts outside the CDR3, is DSGVTQTPKHLITATGQRVTLRCSPRSGDLSVYWYQQSLDQGLQFLIQYYNGEERAKGNILERFSAQQFPDLHSELNLSSLELGDSALYFCASRPGLAGDNEQFFGPGTRLTVL.

In DNA, the CDR3 is TGTGCCAGCAGGTCATCGGGACAGGGCCATGGCTACACCTTC. Residues: CASRSSGQGHGYTF. The V call is TRBV6-6, the J call TRBJ1-2; TRBD1 matches 9 bases. This CDR3 has 14 residues. The V segment lost 6 bases and the J segment 6 bases; nucleotides outside the gene matches: 8. Germline V gene lookup returns CDR1 MNHNY and CDR2 SVGAGI (reference sequence).

The rearrangement links TRBV4-2 to TRBJ2-7, with 8 bases identical to TRBD2. Germline-derived CDR1 and CDR2 are LGHNA and YNFKEQ. The CDR3 has 13 residues. V trimming: 5 bases; J trimming: 6 bases; junction bases outside the gene matches: 6. The CDR3 protein is CASSELAVGEQYF. DNA for the CDR3: TGTGCCAGCAGCGAACTAGCGGTGGGCGAGCAGTACTTC.

The chain employs TRBV5-6 and TRBJ2-5; tentatively, D is TRBD2 (5 bases). Germline V gene sequence: CDR1 SGHDT, CDR2 YYEEEE. The V end lost 4 bases, the J end lost 5 bases, and 15 bases lay between the germline ends. The CDR3 covers 14 residues. This CDR3 reads CASSTRALRETQYF. In DNA form, the CDR3 reads TGTGCCAGCAGCACGCGGGCCCTGAGGGAGACCCAGTACTTC.

V usage is TRBV6-5 and J usage is TRBJ2-7; a weak D match, TRBD1 (6 bases). The germline V and J ends were trimmed by 8 bases and 5 bases, with 19 bases remaining between them. This CDR3 has 14 amino acids. Germline V gene lookup returns CDR1 MNHEY and CDR2 SVGAGI. DNA for the CDR3: TGTGCCAGCTTCCAACAGGGTTCGTACGACGAGCAGTACTTC. It codes for CASFQQGSYDEQYF.

The CDR3 here is CASSLTADSYNSPLHF. The CDR3 region has the DNA TGTGCCAGCAGCTTGACAGCAGACTCCTATAATTCACCCCTCCACTTT. The chain combines TRBV11-1 with TRBJ1-6, with D maybe TRBD1 (5 bases). V was clipped by 3 bases and J by 0 bases, with 9 bases between them. The CDR3 extends over 16 amino acids. Germline-derived CDR1 and CDR2 are SGHAT and FQDESV (reference sequence).

V is TRBV7-3 and J is TRBJ2-1, with D possibly matching TRBD2 (6 bases). V was trimmed by 2 bases and J by 9 bases, leaving 11 bases between them. Germline V gene sequence: CDR1 SGHTA, CDR2 FQGTGA. This CDR3 has 13 residues. Written as DNA, the CDR3 is TGTGCCAGCAGCTTATCGCTAGCGAGTGAGCAGTTCTTC. Amino acids: CASSLSLASEQFF. Combining the CDR3 with reference TRBV7-3 and TRBJ2-1 gives the whole variable domain GAGVSQTPSNKVTEKGKYVELRCDPISGHTALYWYRQSLGQGPEFLIYFQGTGAADDSGLPNDRFFAVRPEGSVSTLKIQRTERGDSAVYLCASSLSLASEQFFGPGTRLTVL.

V gene TRBV6-5 combines with J gene TRBJ1-1, with D maybe TRBD1 (5 bases). In germline, CDR1 is MNHEY, CDR2 SVGAGI. The CDR3 loop spans 15 amino acids. The germline V and J ends were trimmed by 2 bases and 1 base, with 11 bases remaining between them. CDR3 in amino acids: CASSYGGVKNTEAFF. The CDR3, as DNA: TGTGCCAGCAGTTACGGGGGGGTTAAGAACACTGAAGCTTTCTTT.

The rearrangement links TRBV18 to TRBJ2-1, with 9 bases aligning to TRBD2. Germline V gives CDR1 KGHSH, CDR2 LQKENI. CDR3 length: 15 residues. V trimming: 3 bases; J trimming: 9 bases; junction bases outside the gene matches: 9. Here the CDR3 DNA reads TGTGCCAGCTCACCTCTGGGGACTAGCCCTAGTGAGCAGTTCTTC. Its translation is CASSPLGTSPSEQFF.

This chain connects TRBV4-1 to TRBJ2-1, with no clear D. The CDR3 loop spans 15 amino acids. The V and J ends lost 4 bases and 3 bases respectively, with 13 bases between them. Germline V CDR1 and CDR2: MGHRA, YSYEKL. CDR3 in DNA: TGCGCCAGCAGCCCCCAGCTAGTAAGCTACAATGAGCAGTTCTTC. It yields the protein CASSPQLVSYNEQFF.

This sequence joins TRBV19 and TRBJ1-2; 9 bases fit TRBD1. CDR3 size: 17 residues. Trimming took 1 base from V and 5 from J; bases not matched to a gene: 11. Germline loops: CDR1 LNHDA, CDR2 SQIVND (reference sequence). The CDR3, as DNA: TGTGCCAGTAGTATAGGCGGGACAGGGCTGTTGGGGTATGGCTACACCTTC. This codes for CASSIGGTGLLGYGYTF. The full variable domain, with the rest looked up from reference TRBV19 and TRBJ1-2, is DGGITQSPKYLFRKEGQNVTLSCEQNLNHDAMYWYRQDPGQGLRLIYYSQIVNDFQKGDIAEGYSVSREKKESFPLTVTSAQKNPTAFYLCASSIGGTGLLGYGYTFGSGTRLTVV.

The chain has TRBV12-3 or TRBV12-4 and TRBJ1-1, with D unresolved. This CDR3 has 12 amino acids. Trimming pared 3 bases from V and 10 bases from J, leaving 12 bases between. Here the CDR3 DNA reads TGTGCCAGCAGTTTGGTTGAGGGAAGAGCTTTCTTT. Protein: CASSLVEGRAFF.

The chain carries TRBV3-1 (or the pseudogene TRBV3-2) and TRBJ1-5, with no clear D. Germline V CDR1 and CDR2: LGHDT, YNNKEL (reference sequence). CDR3 length: 15 residues. V was cut by 1 base and J by 0 bases, with 7 bases left in between. The CDR3 sequence: CASSQGRYSNQPQHF. The CDR3 DNA sequence: TGTGCCAGCAGCCAAGGGCGGTATAGCAATCAGCCCCAGCATTTT.

The chain uses TRBV7-3 and TRBJ2-3, with 7 bases that match TRBD1. Germline CDR1 is SGHTA and CDR2 is FQGTGA. Germline trimming cut 5 bases from V and 1 base from J; bases unmatched to any gene: 6. CDR3 size: 15 residues. In DNA, the CDR3 is TGTGCCAGCAGCCCACAGGGGACCCGCACAGATACGCAGTATTTT. It translates to CASSPQGTRTDTQYF.

The rearrangement uses TRBV2 and TRBJ2-5, with D hard to call. V was trimmed by 7 bases and J by 5 bases, leaving 5 bases between them. CDR1 and CDR2 (germline): SNHLY, FYNNEI. This CDR3 is 10 amino acids long. The CDR3 DNA sequence: TGTGCCAGCAAGGAGGAGACCCAGTACTTC. Amino acid sequence: CASKEETQYF.

The chain joins TRBV11-2 to TRBJ1-1; no definite D call. V lost 0 bases, J lost 6 bases, and 14 bases lay in between. This CDR3 contains 15 residues. From germline, CDR1 is SGHAT and CDR2 FQNNGV. The CDR3 nucleotides are TGTGCCAGCAGCTTAGATCAAACCCGTCGGGCTGAAGCTTTCTTT. Its translation: CASSLDQTRRAEAFF.

Comments on this clone: This sample also contains other DNA sequences that code for the same CDR3. The chain couples TRBV14 to TRBJ2-3; the match to TRBD2 covers 13 bases. This CDR3 has 16 residues. The germline V gene encodes CDR1 SGHDN and CDR2 FVKESK. With V trimmed by 6 bases and J by 1 base, 4 bases remained unmatched. CDR3 nucleotide sequence: TGTGCCAGCAGTAGACTAGCGGGGGGACGCACAGATACGCAGTATTTT. This encodes CASSRLAGGRTDTQYF.

V usage is TRBV6-1 and J usage is TRBJ2-7; D gene unclear. Germline V CDR1 and CDR2: MNHNS, SASEGT. Deletions cut 2 bases from V and 2 bases from J, with 7 bases between. The length of the CDR3 is 13 residues. The CDR3 sequence is CASSEFSTYEQYF. The DNA of the CDR3 is TGTGCCAGCAGTGAATTCAGTACCTACGAGCAGTACTTC.

The chain is built from TRBV6-4 and TRBJ2-3; possible D gene TRBD1, 5 bases. The CDR3 sequence is 13 residues long. Germline loops: CDR1 MRHNA, CDR2 SNTAGT. Trimming cost V 3 bases and J 9 bases, with 13 bases left between them. The CDR3 loop is CASSERQGETQYF. CDR3 in DNA: TGTGCCAGCAGTGAAAGGCAGGGCGAAACGCAGTATTTT.

The V call is TRBV10-1, the J call TRBJ2-1, with 7 bases that match TRBD2. This CDR3 region has 14 residues. Germline CDR1 is WNHNN and CDR2 is SYGVQD (reference sequence). V was clipped by 3 bases and J by 4 bases; unmatched bases: 3. CDR3 amino acids: CASSEWGGYNEQFF. The CDR3 nucleotides are TGCGCCAGCAGTGAATGGGGGGGGTACAATGAGCAGTTCTTC.

Turning to this clone: The sample holds other DNA sequences that translate to the same CDR3. The chain is built from TRBV27 and TRBJ1-1; TRBD1 agrees at 8 bases. With V trimmed by 5 bases and J by 4 bases, 0 bases remained unmatched. The CDR3 is 12 residues long. Germline values: CDR1 MNHEY, CDR2 SMNVEV (reference sequence). CDR3 residues: CASSTGGTEAFF. The CDR3 nucleotides read TGTGCCAGCAGTACAGGGGGCACTGAAGCTTTCTTT.

The rearrangement uses TRBV18 and TRBJ1-5; no firm D call. Trimming left V 2 bases short and J 8 bases short, with 16 bases between. Per the germline V gene, CDR1 is KGHSH and CDR2 is LQKENI. This CDR3 comprises 15 residues. In DNA form, the CDR3 reads TGTGCCAGCTCACCATTTAGCGGGTTTAGAGAGCCCCAGCATTTT. Its translation is CASSPFSGFREPQHF.

This sequence joins TRBV14 and TRBJ2-7; D is uncertain. CDR3 length: 13 residues. V dropped 2 bases and J dropped 1 base, with 6 bases sitting between them. CDR1 is SGHDN and CDR2 is FVKESK in the germline V gene. The CDR3 region is CASSQSVSYEQYF. The DNA of the CDR3 is TGTGCCAGCAGCCAAAGCGTTTCCTACGAGCAGTACTTC.

In its sample, this clone was seen a few times. V and J are TRBV16 and TRBJ1-3, with D unresolved. V was cut by 1 base and J by 3 bases, with 4 bases left in between. The germline V gene has CDR1 KGHSY and CDR2 FQNENV. The CDR3 contains 13 residues. CDR3 in amino acids: CASSQLFGNTIYF. In DNA form, the CDR3 reads TGTGCCAGCAGCCAATTATTTGGAAACACCATATATTTT.